The subject of this entry is one TCR beta chain. Amplification from RNA transcripts yielded the TCR beta CDR3 regions. HTBI primers primed a first-round RT-PCR, and a second-round multiplex PCR followed. Each CDR3 protein is one row after TCRdb ran MiXCR on the multiplex PCR reads. Of 200,000 to 300,000 distinct CDR3 sequences listed, 40% to 50% were seen once; the top ten hold about half. The entry originates in a study of Graves' ophthalmopathy and Graves' hyperthyroidism. The sample was peripheral blood. The source of this sequence is an adult man with Graves' ophthalmopathy.

CDR3 coding DNA: TGTGCCAGCAGCACAATAGCGGGGGGTGACGCAGGTACGCAGTATTTT. It codes for CASSTIAGGDAGTQYF. This rearrangement joins TRBV25-1 to TRBJ2-3; 10 bases agree with TRBD2. The V gene's germline CDR1 is MGHDK and CDR2 SYGVNS. With 6 bases clipped from V and 8 bases from J, the junction kept 14 bases outside the gene matches. The CDR3 has 16 amino acids.